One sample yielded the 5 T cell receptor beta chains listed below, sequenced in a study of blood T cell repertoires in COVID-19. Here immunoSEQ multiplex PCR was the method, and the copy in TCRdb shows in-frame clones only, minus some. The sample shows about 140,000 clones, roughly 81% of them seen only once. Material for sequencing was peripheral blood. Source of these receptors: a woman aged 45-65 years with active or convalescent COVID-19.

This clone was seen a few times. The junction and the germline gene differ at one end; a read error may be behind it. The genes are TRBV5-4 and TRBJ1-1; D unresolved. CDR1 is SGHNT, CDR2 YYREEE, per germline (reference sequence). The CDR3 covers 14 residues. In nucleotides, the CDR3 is TGTGCCAGCAGCTTCACGTTGAGGAACTCTGAAGCTTTCTTT. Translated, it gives CASSFTLRNSEAFF. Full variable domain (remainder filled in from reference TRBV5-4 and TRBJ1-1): ETGVTQSPTHLIKTRGQQVTLRCSSQSGHNTVSWYQQALGQGPQFIFQYYREEENGRGNFPPRFSGLQFPNYSSELNVNALELDDSALYLCASSFTLRNSEAFFGQGTRLTVV.

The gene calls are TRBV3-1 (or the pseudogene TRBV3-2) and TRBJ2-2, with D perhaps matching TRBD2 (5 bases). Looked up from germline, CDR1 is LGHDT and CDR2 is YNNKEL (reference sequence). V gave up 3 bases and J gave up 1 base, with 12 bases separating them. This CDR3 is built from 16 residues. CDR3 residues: CASSHLTGWNTGELFF. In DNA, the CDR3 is TGTGCCAGCAGCCACCTGACGGGGTGGAACACCGGGGAGCTGTTTTTT.

In DNA form, the CDR3 reads TGTGCCAGCGGACTAGCGGGGATTACGAACACCGGGGAGCTGTTTTTT. Protein: CASGLAGITNTGELFF. This rearrangement joins TRBV3-1 (or the pseudogene TRBV3-2) to TRBJ2-2; TRBD2 aligns across 12 bases. Looked up from germline, CDR1 is LGHDT and CDR2 is YNNKEL (reference sequence). Trimming took 8 bases from V and 0 from J; bases not matched to a gene: 4. This CDR3 is 16 amino acids long.

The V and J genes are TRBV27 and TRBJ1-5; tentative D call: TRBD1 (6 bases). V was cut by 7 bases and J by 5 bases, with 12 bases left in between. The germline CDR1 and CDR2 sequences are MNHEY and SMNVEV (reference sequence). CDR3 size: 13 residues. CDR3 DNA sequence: TGTGCCAGCACCCACAGGGTCGATCAGCCCCAGCATTTT. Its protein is CASTHRVDQPQHF.

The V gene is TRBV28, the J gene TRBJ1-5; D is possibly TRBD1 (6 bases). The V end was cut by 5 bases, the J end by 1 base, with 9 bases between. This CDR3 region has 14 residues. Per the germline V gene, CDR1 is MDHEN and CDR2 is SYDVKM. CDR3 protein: CASSTGRSNQPQHF. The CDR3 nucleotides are TGTGCCAGCAGTACAGGGCGCAGCAATCAGCCCCAGCATTTT.